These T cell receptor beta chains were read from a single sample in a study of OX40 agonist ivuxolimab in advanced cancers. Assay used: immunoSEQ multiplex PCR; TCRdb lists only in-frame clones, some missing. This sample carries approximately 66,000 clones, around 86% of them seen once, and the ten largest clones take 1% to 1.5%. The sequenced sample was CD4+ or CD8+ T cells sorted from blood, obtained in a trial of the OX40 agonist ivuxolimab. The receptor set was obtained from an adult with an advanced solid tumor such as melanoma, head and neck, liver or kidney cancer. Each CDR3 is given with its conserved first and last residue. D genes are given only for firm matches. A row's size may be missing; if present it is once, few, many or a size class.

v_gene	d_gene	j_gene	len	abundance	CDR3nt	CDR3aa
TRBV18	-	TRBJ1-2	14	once	TGTGCCAGCTCACCAGAGGCTCTGGGGAATGGCTACACCTTC	CASSPEALGNGYTF
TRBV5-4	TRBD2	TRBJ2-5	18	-	TGTGCCAGCAGCTTGGAATGGACTAGCGGGGGCGGCGTAGAGACCCAGTACTTC	CASSLEWTSGGGVETQYF
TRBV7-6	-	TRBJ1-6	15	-	TGTGCCAGCAGCTTAGCCCAGGGGTGGAATTCACCCCTCCACTTT	CASSLAQGWNSPLHF
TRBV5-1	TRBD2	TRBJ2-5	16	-	TGCGCCAGCAGCTTGGAGGGCGGGGGGGCCGGAGAGACCCAGTACTTC	CASSLEGGGAGETQYF
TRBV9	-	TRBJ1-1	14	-	TGTGCCAGCAGCGAGAGACGTGTGGTATCTGAAGCTTTCTTT	CASSERRVVSEAFF
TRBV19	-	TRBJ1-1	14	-	TGTGCCAGTAGTATGCCCAACTCGAACACTGAAGCTTTCTTT	CASSMPNSNTEAFF
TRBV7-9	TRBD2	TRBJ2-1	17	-	TGTGCCAGCAGCCAGGTCAATACTTTACCGGGGGGCAATGAGCAGTTCTTC	CASSQVNTLPGGNEQFF
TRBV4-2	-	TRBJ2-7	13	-	TGTGCCAGCAGCCAAGAAGGGATAGACGAGCAGTACTTC	CASSQEGIDEQYF
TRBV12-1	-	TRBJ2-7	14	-	TGTGCCAGCAGCCCCCCCGCCACGGGGAGCGAGCAGTACTTC	CASSPPATGSEQYF
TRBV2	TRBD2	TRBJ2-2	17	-	TGTGCCAGCAGGCTCACGAGGGGACTAGCGGGGGATGGGGAGCTGTTTTTT	CASRLTRGLAGDGELFF
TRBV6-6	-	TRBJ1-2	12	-	TGTGCCAGCAGTTTGACAGGATATGGCTACACCTTC	CASSLTGYGYTF
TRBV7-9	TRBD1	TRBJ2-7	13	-	TGTGCCAGCAGCTTCACCGGGACAGGGGGCGCCTACTTC	CASSFTGTGGAYF
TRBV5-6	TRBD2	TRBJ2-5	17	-	TGTGCCAGCAGCTGGGAGGGACTAGCGGGCCCAGGAGAGACCCAGTACTTC	CASSWEGLAGPGETQYF
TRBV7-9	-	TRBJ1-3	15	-	TGTGCCAGCAGCTTACAGGGGCTCTCTGGAAACACCATATATTTT	CASSLQGLSGNTIYF
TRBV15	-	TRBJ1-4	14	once	TGTGCCACCAGCAGATCAGGGTCTAATGAAAAACTGTTTTTT	CATSRSGSNEKLFF
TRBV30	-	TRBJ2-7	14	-	TGTGCCTGGAGGGGCAGGGGGGGGGCCTACGAGCAGTACTTC	CAWRGRGGAYEQYF